What follows are 5 T cell receptor beta chains derived from one specimen sequenced in a study of blood T cells in healthy people across ages. Through a sample-barcoded 5' primer and a J-beta primer mix, a second PCR was run for roughly 7 to 11 cycles. TCRdb re-analysed the 5' RACE reads in MiXCR, keeping a single row per CDR3 protein. The sample shows hundreds of thousands of distinct CDR3 sequences, around 48% of them seen only once. Material for sequencing was blood. The origin of the receptors is a man aged 25-45 years in good health.

This clonotype occurred many times. V is TRBV29-1 and J is TRBJ2-2, with D possibly being TRBD1 or TRBD2 (5 bases each). Trimming took off 0 bases at V and 0 bases at J, with 11 bases between the two ends. The germline CDR1 and CDR2 sequences are SQVTM and ANQGSEA. The CDR3 has 16 amino acids. CDR3 nucleotide sequence: TGCAGCGTTGAAGATCGTTTGGGGGCGAACACCGGGGAGCTGTTTTTT. This codes for CSVEDRLGANTGELFF.

The chain links TRBV4-1 to TRBJ2-3; D ambiguous. Trimming removed 3 bases at V and 4 bases at J, with 14 bases between. CDR3 size: 15 residues. Germline loops: CDR1 MGHRA, CDR2 YSYEKL. The CDR3 region has the DNA TGCGCCAGCAGCCACTGGGCCCGAGGAGCAGATACGCAGTATTTT. Its translation: CASSHWARGADTQYF.

The chain carries TRBV5-1 and TRBJ1-1, with a weak D call TRBD1 (5 bases). V was shortened by 0 bases and J by 5 bases, with 14 bases between the two germline ends. Germline CDR1 SGHRS, CDR2 YFSETQ. The CDR3 sequence is 15 residues long. CDR3 coding DNA: TGCGCCAGCAGCTTGGTAGCAGGGTTAAATACTGAAGCTTTCTTT. Translating it yields CASSLVAGLNTEAFF.

The genes are TRBV7-2 and TRBJ1-2; 11 bases are shared with TRBD1. This CDR3 is built from 16 residues. V shed 5 bases and J 6 bases; nucleotides not matched to a gene: 11. Germline V lookup: CDR1 SGHTA, CDR2 FQGNSA. The CDR3 DNA is TGTGCCAGCAGCCAGGCCCTGGACAGGGGGCGTAATGGCTACACCTTC. Translated: CASSQALDRGRNGYTF.

This chain links TRBV24-1 with TRBJ2-5, with D possibly matching TRBD1 (6 bases). There are 15 residues in the CDR3. With 6 bases removed from V and 1 base from J, the gap between germline ends came to 14 bases. Germline CDR1 and CDR2: KGHDR and SFDVKD. The CDR3, as DNA: TGTGCCACCAGTCTCACAGGGTCCACCCAAGAGACCCAGTACTTC. This codes for CATSLTGSTQETQYF.